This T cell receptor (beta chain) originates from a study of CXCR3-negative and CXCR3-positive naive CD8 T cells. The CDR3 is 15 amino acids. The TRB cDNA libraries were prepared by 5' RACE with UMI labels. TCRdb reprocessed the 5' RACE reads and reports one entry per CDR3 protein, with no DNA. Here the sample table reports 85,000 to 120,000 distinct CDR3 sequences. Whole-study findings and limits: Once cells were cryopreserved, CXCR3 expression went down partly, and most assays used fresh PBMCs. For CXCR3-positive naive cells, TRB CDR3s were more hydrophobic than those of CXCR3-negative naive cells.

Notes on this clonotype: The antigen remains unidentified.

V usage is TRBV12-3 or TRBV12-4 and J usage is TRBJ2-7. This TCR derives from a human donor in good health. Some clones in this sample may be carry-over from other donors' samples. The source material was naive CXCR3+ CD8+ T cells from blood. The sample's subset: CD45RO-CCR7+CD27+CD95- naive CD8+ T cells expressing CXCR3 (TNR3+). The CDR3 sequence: CASSLIRATDYEQYF.